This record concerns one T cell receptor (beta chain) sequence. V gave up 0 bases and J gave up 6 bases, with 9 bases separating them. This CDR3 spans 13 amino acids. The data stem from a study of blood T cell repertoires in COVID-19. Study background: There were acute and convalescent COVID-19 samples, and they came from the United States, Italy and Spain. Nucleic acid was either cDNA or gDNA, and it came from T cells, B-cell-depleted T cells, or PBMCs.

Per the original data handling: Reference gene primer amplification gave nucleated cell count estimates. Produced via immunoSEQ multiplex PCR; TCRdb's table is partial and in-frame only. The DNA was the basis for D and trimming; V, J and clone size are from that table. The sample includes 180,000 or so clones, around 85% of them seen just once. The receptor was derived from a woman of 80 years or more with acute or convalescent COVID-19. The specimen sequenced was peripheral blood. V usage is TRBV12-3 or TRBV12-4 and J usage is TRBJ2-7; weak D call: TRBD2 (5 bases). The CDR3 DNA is TGTGCCAGCAGTTTAGCGTCAGAGGGCGAGCAGTACTTC. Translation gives CASSLASEGEQYF.